The following is a T cell receptor beta chain sequence with its context. Germline-derived CDR1 and CDR2 are SGHNT and YENEEA. V gave up 1 base and J gave up 6 bases, with 10 bases separating them. CDR3 size: 14 residues. MiXCR, applied by TCRdb to the RT-PCR reads, yields one record per CDR3 protein. The sample includes some 2,100 distinct CDR3 sequences, roughly 30% seen only once; the top ten take approximately 6.6%. The data derive from a study of yellow fever vaccine responses in identical twins. This chain uses TRBV11-3 with TRBJ2-1; tentatively, D is TRBD1 (5 bases). The sequencing used T cells from blood (PBMCs), unsorted or a sorted subset (not recorded which), collected before or after yellow fever vaccination (not recorded which). The TCR originated in a woman under 30 who received the yellow fever vaccine. The CDR3 is CASSLGLTGNEQFF. CDR3 DNA: TGTGCCAGCAGCTTAGGGTTAACAGGCAATGAGCAGTTCTTC.